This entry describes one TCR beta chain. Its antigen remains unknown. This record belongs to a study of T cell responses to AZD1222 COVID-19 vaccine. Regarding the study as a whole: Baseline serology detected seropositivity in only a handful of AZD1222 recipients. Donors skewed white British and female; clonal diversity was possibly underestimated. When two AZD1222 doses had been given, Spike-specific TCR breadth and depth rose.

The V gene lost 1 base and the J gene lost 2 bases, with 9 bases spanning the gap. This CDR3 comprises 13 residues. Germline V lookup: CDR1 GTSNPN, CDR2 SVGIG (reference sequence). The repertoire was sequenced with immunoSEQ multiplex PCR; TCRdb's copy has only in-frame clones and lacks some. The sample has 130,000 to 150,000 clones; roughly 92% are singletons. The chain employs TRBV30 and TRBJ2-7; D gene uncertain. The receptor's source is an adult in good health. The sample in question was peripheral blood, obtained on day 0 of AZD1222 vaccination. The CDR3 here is CAWSGPQTYEQYF. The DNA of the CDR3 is TGTGCCTGGAGTGGGCCACAAACCTACGAGCAGTACTTC.